Given below is one T cell receptor (beta chain) in context. Its target is unknown. These data belong to a study of T-cell reconstitution after alpha-beta-depleted transplantation in children. Study conclusions and caveats: About two months after transplant, alpha-beta T cells reportedly came from several hundred expanded graft clones.

The V end lost 6 bases, the J end lost 6 bases, and 7 bases lay between the germline ends. This CDR3 contains 11 residues. Germline assignment: CDR1 MNHEY and CDR2 SVGAGI. Library preparation (for TCRbeta) was performed with unique molecular identifiers. TCRdb itself ran the PCR reads through MiXCR, one entry per CDR3 protein. Of 550,000 to 600,000 distinct CDR3 sequences listed, about 21% are singletons. The gene calls are TRBV6-5 and TRBJ2-3, with no clear D. The source of this sequence is a boy less than two years old who had a stem cell transplant for acute myeloid leukemia, so the T cells may come from the graft donor. Sequencing used PBMCs, mostly from graft donor cells, obtained 360 days after TCRalphabeta/CD19-depleted stem cell transplant. CDR3 region: CASRKLDTQYF. CDR3 coding DNA: TGTGCCAGCAGAAAACTCGATACGCAGTATTTT.